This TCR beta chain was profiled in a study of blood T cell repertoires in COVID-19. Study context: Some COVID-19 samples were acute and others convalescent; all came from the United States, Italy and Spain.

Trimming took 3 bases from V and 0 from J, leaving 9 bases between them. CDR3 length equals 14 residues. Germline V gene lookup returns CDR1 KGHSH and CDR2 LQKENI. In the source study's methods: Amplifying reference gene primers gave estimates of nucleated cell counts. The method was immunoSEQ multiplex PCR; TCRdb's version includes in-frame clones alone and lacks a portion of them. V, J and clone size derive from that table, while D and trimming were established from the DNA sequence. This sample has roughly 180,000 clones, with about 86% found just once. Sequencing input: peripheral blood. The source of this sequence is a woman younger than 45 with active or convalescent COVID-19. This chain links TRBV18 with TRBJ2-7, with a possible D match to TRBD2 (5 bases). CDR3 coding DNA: TGTGCCAGCTCACCTCGGGGAAGCTCCTACGAGCAGTACTTC. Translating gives CASSPRGSSYEQYF.